Following are 14 T cell receptor beta chains from one sample sequenced in a study of T cells in women clearing cervical HPV infection. Sequenced by immunoSEQ multiplex PCR; TCRdb stores in-frame clones only, minus some. This table holds about 39,000 clones. The specimen sequenced was blood buffy coat. Receptors originate from a woman between 18 and 75 years old with a cervical HPV16 infection that either progressed to CIN3+ or cleared (not recorded which).

Comment on this clone: The read finishes 3 residues shy of the CDR3 end, and the germline J gene is used to complete it. The chain joins TRBV7-9 to TRBJ2-4; a possible D gene is TRBD1 (7 bases). Germline V gene data show CDR1 as SEHNR and CDR2 as FQNEAQ (reference sequence). There are 13 residues in the CDR3. CDR3 DNA, as far as it was read: TGTGCCAGCAGCTTAGCGCAGGGGGGTCGT. As protein: CASSLAQGGR. The complete CDR3 sequence is CASSLAQGGRQYF.

Comments on this clone: The CDR3 end lies 3 residues beyond the end of the read and is filled in from the germline J gene. This sequence joins TRBV18 and TRBJ2-3, with TRBD2 identical over 8 bases. CDR1 and CDR2 (germline): KGHSH, LQKENI. The CDR3 runs 14 residues. CDR3 bases read: TGTGCCAGCTCAACGGGGGGGGCGCAAGAGACG. It encodes CASSTGGAQET. The whole CDR3 sequence is CASSTGGAQETQYF.

A remark on this clone: Sequencing ends 3 residues short of the CDR3 end; the germline J gene provides the rest. The chain has TRBV2 and TRBJ2-7, with 7 bases lining up with TRBD2. The CDR3 is 14 amino acids. V lost 6 bases and J lost 6; bases outside the gene matches: 11. Germline V gene data show CDR1 as SNHLY and CDR2 as FYNNEI. The CDR3 loop reads CASRVGGGGGEQYF. The DNA read from the CDR3 is TGTGCCAGCAGGGTTGGCGGCGGGGGTGGCGAG.

To note about this clone: Sequencing ends 3 residues short of the CDR3 end; the germline J gene provides the rest. The V call is TRBV7-9, the J call TRBJ2-7; D is unclear. The CDR3 contains 13 residues. Trimming took 4 bases from V and 5 from J, leaving 12 bases between them. The germline V gene has CDR1 SEHNR and CDR2 FQNEAQ (reference sequence). The CDR3 protein is CASSSQNLDEQYF. CDR3 DNA (partial): TGTGCCAGCAGCTCGCAAAACCTAGACGAG.

Turning to this clone: The CDR3 extends 3 residues past the end of the read, so its final part is completed from the germline J gene. This rearrangement joins TRBV19 to TRBJ2-6; 7 nucleotides line up with TRBD2. The J segment lost 1 base and the V segment lost 9 bases, leaving 3 bases of the junction unmatched. The CDR3 has 14 amino acids. Germline V gene data show CDR1 as LNHDA and CDR2 as SQIVND (reference sequence). The CDR3 sequence: CASEAGSGANVLTF. The CDR3 DNA, read in part, is TGTGCCAGCGAAGCGGGGTCTGGGGCCAACGTC.

In the case of this clone: Coverage ceases 3 residues before the CDR3 finishes, and the germline J gene fills in the end. This chain joins TRBV19 and TRBJ2-2; the D gene is possibly TRBD1 (5 bases). The CDR3 runs 14 residues. The V gene's germline CDR1 is LNHDA and CDR2 SQIVND (reference sequence). CDR3 DNA, as far as it was read: TGTGCCAGTAGTGGTTTACAGGCTACGGAAAAG. This translates into CASSGLQATEK. The entire CDR3 reads CASSGLQATEKLFF. Full variable domain (outside the CDR3, taken from reference TRBV19 and TRBJ2-2): DGGITQSPKYLFRKEGQNVTLSCEQNLNHDAMYWYRQDPGQGLRLIYYSQIVNDFQKGDIAEGYSVSREKKESFPLTVTSAQKNPTAFYLCASSGLQATEKLFFGEGSRLTVL.

Turning to this clone: The CDR3 end lies 3 residues beyond the end of the read and is filled in from the germline J gene. The genes are TRBV5-1 and TRBJ2-7; 8 bases are a match to TRBD2. The CDR3 has 12 residues. The V and J ends lost 3 bases and 6 bases, in that order; junction bases with no gene match: 2. Germline V gives CDR1 SGHRS, CDR2 YFSETQ. The sequenced part of the CDR3 DNA is TGCGCCAGCAGCTCGGGGGGGGGCGAG. It yields the protein CASSSGGGE. The full-length CDR3 reads as CASSSGGGEQYF. Variable domain in full (rest from reference TRBV5-1 and TRBJ2-7): KAGVTQTPRYLIKTRGQQVTLSCSPISGHRSVSWYQQTPGQGLQFLFEYFSETQRNKGNFPGRFSGRQFSNSRSEMNVSTLELGDSALYLCASSSGGGEQYFGPGTRLTVT.

In regard to this clone: The read comes to an end 3 residues before the CDR3 does, leaving the germline J gene to fill in the end. V gene TRBV19 combines with J gene TRBJ1-3; TRBD1 matches 12 bases. The germline V gene has CDR1 LNHDA and CDR2 SQIVND (reference sequence). J was trimmed by 7 bases and V by 1 base; bases with no gene match: 2. The CDR3 runs 15 residues. The sequenced CDR3 bases are TGTGCCAGTAGTATAGCGGGACAGGGGGCGAACACC. Protein: CASSIAGQGANT. The entire CDR3 protein reads CASSIAGQGANTIYF.

A word on this clone: The CDR3 is cut off 3 residues early in the read; its end comes from the germline J gene. The V call is TRBV28, the J call TRBJ2-1; D is perhaps TRBD2 (6 bases). Germline CDR1 is MDHEN and CDR2 is SYDVKM. This CDR3 is built from 16 residues. V lost 6 bases and J lost 0, with 15 bases in between. The chain's CDR3 is CASSSIAESSYNEQFF. Partial CDR3 DNA: TGTGCCAGCAGCTCCATAGCGGAAAGCTCCTACAATGAG.

A note on this clone: With the read ending 3 residues before the CDR3 end, the germline J gene is used to fill in that end. V and J are TRBV7-3 and TRBJ2-5, with no clear D. CDR3 size: 13 residues. The V end was cut by 1 base, the J end by 2 bases, with 5 bases between. CDR1 is SGHTA and CDR2 is FQGTGA in the germline V gene. The covered CDR3 bases are TGTGCCAGCAGCTTAAACTCGCAAGAGACC. This sequence encodes CASSLNSQET. In full, the CDR3 reads CASSLNSQETQYF.

Turning to this clone: The CDR3 end is not reached by the read, which stops 3 residues before it; the germline J gene fills it in. The genes are TRBV30 and TRBJ2-7; 14 bases match TRBD2. V was clipped by 3 bases and J by 2 bases; unmatched bases: 0. Germline V lookup: CDR1 GTSNPN, CDR2 SVGIG (reference sequence). The CDR3 is 14 amino acids. CDR3 bases read: TGTGCCTGGAGGGGACTAGCGGGGGCCTACGAG. Encoded protein: CAWRGLAGAYE. The CDR3 reads in full as CAWRGLAGAYEQYF.

About this clone itself: The read falls 3 residues short of the CDR3 end, and the missing part is taken from the germline J gene. The rearrangement links TRBV7-3 to TRBJ1-5, with D hard to call. The length of the CDR3 is 14 residues. Trimming cost V 2 bases and J 6 bases, with 11 bases left between them. The germline CDR1 and CDR2 sequences are SGHTA and FQGTGA. CDR3 region: CASSLELGRQPQHF. CDR3 DNA, as far as it was read: TGTGCCAGCAGCTTAGAGCTTGGTCGTCAGCCC.

On this clone: Sequence at one end of the junction differs from germline and may be a read error. The read is 3 residues too short to cover the CDR3 end, so that end is filled in from the germline J gene. Other DNA sequences in this specimen translate into the identical CDR3. The rearrangement joins TRBV5-4 to TRBJ2-3; D may be TRBD2 (6 bases). The CDR3 length is 16 residues. Per germline, CDR1 SGHNT and CDR2 YYREEE (reference sequence). The sequenced CDR3 bases are TGTGCTAGCAGCTTGAGAGGCGGGGATCCCACAGATACG. Its protein product is CASSLRGGDPTDT. The entire CDR3 sequence reads CASSLRGGDPTDTQYF. The complete variable domain, with remaining parts taken from reference TRBV5-4 and TRBJ2-3, reads ETGVTQSPTHLIKTRGQQVTLRCSSQSGHNTVSWYQQALGQGPQFIFQYYREEENGRGNFPPRFSGLQFPNYSSELNVNALELDDSALYLCASSLRGGDPTDTQYFGPGTRLTVL.

Comment on this clone: Read sequence stops 3 residues before the CDR3 end, and the germline J gene provides the missing end. This chain uses TRBV15 with TRBJ2-1, with D hard to call. V lost 2 bases and J lost 5, with 16 bases in between. Germline V CDR1 and CDR2: LNHNV, YYDKDF (reference sequence). This CDR3 comprises 16 residues. The part of the CDR3 DNA that was read is TGTGCCACCAGCAGATCGACTGAGCGACCCCACAATGAG. It translates to CATSRSTERPHNE. The entire CDR3 protein reads CATSRSTERPHNEQFF.